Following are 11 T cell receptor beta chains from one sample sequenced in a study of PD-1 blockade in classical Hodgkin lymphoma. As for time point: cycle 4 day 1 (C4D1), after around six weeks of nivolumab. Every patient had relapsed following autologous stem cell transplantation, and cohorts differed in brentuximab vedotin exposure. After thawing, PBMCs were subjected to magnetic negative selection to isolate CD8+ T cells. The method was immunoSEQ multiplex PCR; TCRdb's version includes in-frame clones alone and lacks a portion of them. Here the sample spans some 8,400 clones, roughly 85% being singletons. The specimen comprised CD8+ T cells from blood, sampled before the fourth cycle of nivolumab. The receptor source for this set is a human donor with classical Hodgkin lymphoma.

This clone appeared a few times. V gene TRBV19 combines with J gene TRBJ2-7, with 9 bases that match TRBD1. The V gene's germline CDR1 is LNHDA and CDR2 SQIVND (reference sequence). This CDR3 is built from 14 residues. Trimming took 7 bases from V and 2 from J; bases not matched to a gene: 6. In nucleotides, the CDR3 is TGTGCCAGTATGCCCGGGACAGGGACCTACGAGCAGTACTTC. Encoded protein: CASMPGTGTYEQYF.

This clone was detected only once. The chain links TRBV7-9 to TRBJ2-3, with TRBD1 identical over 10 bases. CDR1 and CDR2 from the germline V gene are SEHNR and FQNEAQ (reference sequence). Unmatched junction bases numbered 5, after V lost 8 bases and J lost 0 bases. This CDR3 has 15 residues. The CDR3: CASQTGGMSTDTQYF. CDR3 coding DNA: TGTGCCAGCCAGACAGGGGGCATGAGCACAGATACGCAGTATTTT.

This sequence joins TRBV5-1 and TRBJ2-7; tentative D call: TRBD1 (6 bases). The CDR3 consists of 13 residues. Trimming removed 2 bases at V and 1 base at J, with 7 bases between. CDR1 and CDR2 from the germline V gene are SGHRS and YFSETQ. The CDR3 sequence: CASSFGQSYEQYF. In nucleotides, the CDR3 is TGCGCCAGCAGCTTTGGACAGTCCTACGAGCAGTACTTC.

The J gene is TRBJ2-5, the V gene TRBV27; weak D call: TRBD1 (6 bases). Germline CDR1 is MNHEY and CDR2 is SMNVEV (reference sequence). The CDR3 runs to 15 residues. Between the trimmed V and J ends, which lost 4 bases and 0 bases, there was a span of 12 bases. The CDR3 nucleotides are TGTGCCAGCAGTTCGCTCCGGGACAACCAAGAGACCCAGTACTTC. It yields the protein CASSSLRDNQETQYF.

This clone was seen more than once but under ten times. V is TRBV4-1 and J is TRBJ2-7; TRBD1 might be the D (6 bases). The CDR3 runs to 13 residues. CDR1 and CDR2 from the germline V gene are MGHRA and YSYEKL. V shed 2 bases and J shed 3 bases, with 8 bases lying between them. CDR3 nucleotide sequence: TGCGCCAGCAGCCAACGACAGGACTACGAGCAGTACTTC. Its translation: CASSQRQDYEQYF.

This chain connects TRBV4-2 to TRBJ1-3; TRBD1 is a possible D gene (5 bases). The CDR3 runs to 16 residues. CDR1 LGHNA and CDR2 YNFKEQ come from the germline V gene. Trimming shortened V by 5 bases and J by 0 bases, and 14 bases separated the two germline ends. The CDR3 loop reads CASSLRPRVSGNTIYF. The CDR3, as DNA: TGTGCCAGCAGCTTACGCCCCAGGGTCTCTGGAAACACCATATATTTT.

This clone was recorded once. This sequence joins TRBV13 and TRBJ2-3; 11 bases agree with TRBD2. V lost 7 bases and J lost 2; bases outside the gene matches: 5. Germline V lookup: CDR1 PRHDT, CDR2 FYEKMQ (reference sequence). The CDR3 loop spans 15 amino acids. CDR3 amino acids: CASTSTSGDTDTQYF. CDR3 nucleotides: TGTGCCAGCACATCGACTAGCGGGGACACAGATACGCAGTATTTT.

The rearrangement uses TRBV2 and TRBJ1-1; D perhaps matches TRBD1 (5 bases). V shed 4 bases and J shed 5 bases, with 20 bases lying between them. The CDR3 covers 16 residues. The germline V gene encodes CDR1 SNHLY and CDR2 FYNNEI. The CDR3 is CASSVAGGRKGTEAFF. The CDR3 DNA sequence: TGTGCCAGCAGTGTCGCGGGAGGGAGGAAGGGGACTGAAGCTTTCTTT.

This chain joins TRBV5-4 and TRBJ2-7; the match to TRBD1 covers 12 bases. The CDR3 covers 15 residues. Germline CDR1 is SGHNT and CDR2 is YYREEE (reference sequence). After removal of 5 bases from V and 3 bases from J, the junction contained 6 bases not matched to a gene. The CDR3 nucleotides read TGTGCCAGCAGTCCCGGGACAGGGGGCTTCTACGAGCAGTACTTC. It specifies CASSPGTGGFYEQYF.

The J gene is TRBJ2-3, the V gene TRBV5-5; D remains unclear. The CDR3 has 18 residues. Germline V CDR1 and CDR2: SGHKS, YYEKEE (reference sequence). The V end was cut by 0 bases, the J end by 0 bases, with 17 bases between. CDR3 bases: TGTGCCAGCAGCTTGGGGCCTCGGGCCAGTTTGAGCACAGATACGCAGTATTTT. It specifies CASSLGPRASLSTDTQYF.

CDR3 bases: TGTGCCAATAAGCTGCGGGGGGCGGGTTTCGGTGAGCAGTTCTTC. Amino acids: CANKLRGAGFGEQFF. The rearrangement uses TRBV6-4 and TRBJ2-1; TRBD2 matches 8 bases. In germline, CDR1 is MRHNA, CDR2 SNTAGT. V trimming: 10 bases; J trimming: 9 bases; junction bases outside the gene matches: 17. The CDR3 spans 15 residues.